The TCR beta chain described here comes from a study of blood T cell repertoires in COVID-19. Background on the study: T cells, B-cell-depleted T cells, or PBMCs provided the cDNA or gDNA that served as material.

Authors' processing steps: Amplification of reference gene primers was used by the study to estimate nucleated cell counts. Sequencing was performed with immunoSEQ multiplex PCR; in TCRdb, only in-frame clones are kept and a portion is missing. V, J and clone size derive from that table, while D and trimming were established from the DNA sequence. Here the sample spans 300,000 or so clones, roughly 90% being singletons. Germline loops: CDR1 KGHDR, CDR2 SFDVKD. V lost 9 bases and J 3 bases, leaving 9 bases between the germline ends. The CDR3 sequence is 12 residues long. Enrolled during active infection, Seattle patients were then followed longitudinally.

The chain couples TRBV24-1 to TRBJ2-3, with D maybe TRBD2 (5 bases). The sequence came from a woman aged 25 to 39 with COVID-19, enrolled during active disease. Sample: peripheral blood. The CDR3 spells CATGSETDTQYF. In nucleotides, the CDR3 is TGTGCCACCGGGAGTGAGACAGATACGCAGTATTTT.